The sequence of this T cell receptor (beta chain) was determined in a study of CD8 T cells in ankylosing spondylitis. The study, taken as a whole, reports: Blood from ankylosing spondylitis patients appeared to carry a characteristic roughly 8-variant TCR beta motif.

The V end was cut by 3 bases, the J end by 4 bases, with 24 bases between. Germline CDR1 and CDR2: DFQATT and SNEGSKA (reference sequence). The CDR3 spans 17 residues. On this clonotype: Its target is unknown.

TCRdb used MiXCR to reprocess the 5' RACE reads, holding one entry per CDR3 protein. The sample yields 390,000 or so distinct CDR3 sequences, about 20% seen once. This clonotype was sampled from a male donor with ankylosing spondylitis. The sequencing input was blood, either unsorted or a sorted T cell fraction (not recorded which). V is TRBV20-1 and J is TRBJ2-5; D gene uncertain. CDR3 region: CSASAPFLGPSVETQYF. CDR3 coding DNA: TGCAGTGCTAGCGCTCCCTTTTTGGGCCCCTCTGTAGAGACCCAGTACTTC.